This T cell receptor beta chain was sequenced for a study of blood T cell repertoires in COVID-19. TCRdb's table, derived via immunoSEQ multiplex PCR, lists solely in-frame clones and lacks some. The sample lists about 270,000 clones; more than 75% were seen once. This clone was counted once. The receptor comes from a woman aged 40 to 55 with acute COVID-19. The specimen was PBMCs or T cells enriched from blood (not recorded which).

Here the CDR3 DNA reads TGTGCCAGCAGCTCGGAGGGAGGGACAAACACCGGGGAGCTGTTTTTT. Translation gives CASSSEGGTNTGELFF. The gene calls are TRBV25-1 and TRBJ2-2; TRBD2 might be the D (7 bases). This CDR3 region has 16 residues. Germline V CDR1 and CDR2: MGHDK, SYGVNS. With 6 bases removed from V and 2 bases from J, the gap between germline ends came to 16 bases.